This T cell receptor beta chain stems from a study of blood T cell repertoires in COVID-19. Clones were read by immunoSEQ multiplex PCR, and TCRdb kept only the in-frame ones, dropping some. The data hold some 94,000 clones, with more than 75% observed a single time. CDR1 is SQVTM, CDR2 ANQGSEA, per germline. Trimming shortened V by 6 bases and J by 4 bases, and 8 bases separated the two germline ends. CDR3 size: 11 residues. The sequence came from a human donor in a cohort sampled during active COVID-19. The sequenced material came from peripheral blood. V usage is TRBV29-1 and J usage is TRBJ2-3; D gene ambiguous. The CDR3 protein is CSVRRADTQYF. CDR3 bases: TGCAGCGTCCGCCGGGCAGATACGCAGTATTTT.